This TCR beta chain is drawn from a study of shared clonotypes between healthy human individuals. Study results and caveats: Clonotype sharing among donors likely depends on sequencing depth.

CDR3 length: 18 residues. Template for every sorted-subset replicate PCR totaled about 0.2 ug DNA, around 33,000 T cell genomes. Data came from immunoSEQ multiplex PCR; TCRdb stores just in-frame clones and leaves some out. The data contain 110,000 or so clones, approximately 70% of them singletons. Details on this clone: Its antigen is unidentified.

This chain uses TRBV21-1 with TRBJ1-5; the table's D gene call, TRBD1, was not cross checked with the DNA. TRBV21-1 is listed as a pseudogene. Sequencing input: memory CD8+ T cells sorted from blood. As for subset: CD45RO+ cells pooled with CCR7-negative TemRA cells. The sequence was collected from a woman in her twenties or thirties in good health. CDR3 amino acids: CASSQGHRGRGRNQPQHF. The CDR3 DNA sequence: TGTGCCAGCAGCCAGGGGCACAGGGGGCGCGGTCGCAATCAGCCCCAGCATTTT.